The sequence of this T cell receptor (beta chain) was determined in a study of T cell clones after liver transplantation. Only in-frame clones appear in the TCRdb table, and some are missing; sequencing was by immunoSEQ multiplex PCR. The repertoire holds roughly 40,000 clones, with around 84% as singletons. Sequenced here: CD4+ T cells from blood, sampled 24 months after liver transplant. The receptor was derived from a human patient who received a liver transplant. The graft donor may have given rise to some T cells.

The CDR3 DNA is TGTGCCAGTAGTAACGGGACAGGGATTACCAAGAGGGAGCAGTTCTTC. Its translation: CASSNGTGITKREQFF. The chain uses TRBV19 and TRBJ2-1; TRBD1 matches 9 bases. J was trimmed by 10 bases and V by 4 bases; bases with no gene match: 14. The germline V gene encodes CDR1 LNHDA and CDR2 SQIVND (reference sequence). CDR3 length: 16 residues.